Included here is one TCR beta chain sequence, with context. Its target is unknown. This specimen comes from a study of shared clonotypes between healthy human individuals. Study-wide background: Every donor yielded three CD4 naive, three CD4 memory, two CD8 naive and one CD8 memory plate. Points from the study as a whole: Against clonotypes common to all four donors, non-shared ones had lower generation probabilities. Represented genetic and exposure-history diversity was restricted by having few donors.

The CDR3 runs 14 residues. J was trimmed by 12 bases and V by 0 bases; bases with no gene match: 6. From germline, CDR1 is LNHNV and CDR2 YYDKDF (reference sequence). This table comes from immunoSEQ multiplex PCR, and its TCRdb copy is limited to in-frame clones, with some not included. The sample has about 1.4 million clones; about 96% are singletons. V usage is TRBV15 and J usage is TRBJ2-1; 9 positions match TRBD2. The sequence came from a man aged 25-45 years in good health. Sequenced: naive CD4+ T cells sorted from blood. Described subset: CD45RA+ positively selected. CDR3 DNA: TGTGCCACCAGCAGAGATAGGGCTAGCGGGATGCAGTTCTTC. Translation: CATSRDRASGMQFF.